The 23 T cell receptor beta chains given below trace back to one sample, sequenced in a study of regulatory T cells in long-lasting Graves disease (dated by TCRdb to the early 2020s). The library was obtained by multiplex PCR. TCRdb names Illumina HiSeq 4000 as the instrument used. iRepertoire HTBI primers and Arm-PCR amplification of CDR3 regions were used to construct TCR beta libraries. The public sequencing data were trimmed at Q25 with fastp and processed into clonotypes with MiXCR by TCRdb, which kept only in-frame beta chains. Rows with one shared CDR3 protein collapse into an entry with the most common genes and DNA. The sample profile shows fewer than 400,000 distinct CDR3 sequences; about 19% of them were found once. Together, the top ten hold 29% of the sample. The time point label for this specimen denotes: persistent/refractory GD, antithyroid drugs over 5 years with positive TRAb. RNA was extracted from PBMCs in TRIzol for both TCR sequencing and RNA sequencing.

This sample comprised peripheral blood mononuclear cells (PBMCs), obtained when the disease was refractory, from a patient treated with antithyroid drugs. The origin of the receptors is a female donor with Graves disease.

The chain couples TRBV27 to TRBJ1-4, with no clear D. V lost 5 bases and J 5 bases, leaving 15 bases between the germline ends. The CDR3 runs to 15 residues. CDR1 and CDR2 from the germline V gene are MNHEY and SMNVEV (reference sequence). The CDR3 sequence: CASSPRKGSNEKLFF. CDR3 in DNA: TGTGCCAGCAGTCCCCGAAAGGGTTCAAATGAAAAACTGTTTTTT.

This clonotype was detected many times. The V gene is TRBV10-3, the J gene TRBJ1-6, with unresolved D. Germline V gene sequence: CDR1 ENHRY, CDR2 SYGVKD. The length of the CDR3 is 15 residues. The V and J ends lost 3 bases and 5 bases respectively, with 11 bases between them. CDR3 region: CAISEVPGDNSPLHF. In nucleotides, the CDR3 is TGTGCCATCAGTGAAGTCCCAGGAGATAATTCACCCCTCCACTTT.

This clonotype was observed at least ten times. The CDR3 sequence: CASSTTGGNRQPQHF. CDR3 DNA sequence: TGTGCCAGTAGCACGACAGGGGGCAACCGTCAGCCCCAGCATTTT. The chain has TRBV19 and TRBJ1-5; 10 bases are shared with TRBD1. Trimming at V came to 6 bases and at J to 6 bases, leaving 8 bases not matched to a gene. The CDR3 is 15 residues long. Germline V gene lookup returns CDR1 LNHDA and CDR2 SQIVND (reference sequence).

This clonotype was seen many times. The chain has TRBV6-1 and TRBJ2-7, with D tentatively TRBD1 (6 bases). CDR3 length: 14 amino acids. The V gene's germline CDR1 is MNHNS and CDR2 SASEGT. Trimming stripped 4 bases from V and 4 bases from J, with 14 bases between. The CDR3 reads CASSGTEEKYEQYF. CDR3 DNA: TGTGCCAGCAGTGGGACAGAAGAAAAGTACGAGCAGTACTTC.

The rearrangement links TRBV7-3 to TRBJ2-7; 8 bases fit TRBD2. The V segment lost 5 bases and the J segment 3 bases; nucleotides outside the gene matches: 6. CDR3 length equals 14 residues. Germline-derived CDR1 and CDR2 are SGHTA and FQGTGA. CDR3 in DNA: TGTGCCAGCAGCCCTTCGGGAGGGCACTACGAGCAGTACTTC. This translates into CASSPSGGHYEQYF.

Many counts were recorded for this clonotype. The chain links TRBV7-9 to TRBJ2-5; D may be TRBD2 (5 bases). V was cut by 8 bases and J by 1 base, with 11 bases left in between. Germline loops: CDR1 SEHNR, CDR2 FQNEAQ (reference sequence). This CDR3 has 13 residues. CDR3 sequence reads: CASGSEGQETQYF. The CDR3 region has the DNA TGTGCCAGCGGGAGCGAGGGCCAAGAGACCCAGTACTTC.

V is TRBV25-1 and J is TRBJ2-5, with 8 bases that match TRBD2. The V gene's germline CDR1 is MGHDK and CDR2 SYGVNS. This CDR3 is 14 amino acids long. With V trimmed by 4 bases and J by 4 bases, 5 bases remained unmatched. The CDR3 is CASSGLREGETQYF. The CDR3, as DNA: TGTGCCAGCAGTGGGCTCCGGGAGGGAGAGACCCAGTACTTC.

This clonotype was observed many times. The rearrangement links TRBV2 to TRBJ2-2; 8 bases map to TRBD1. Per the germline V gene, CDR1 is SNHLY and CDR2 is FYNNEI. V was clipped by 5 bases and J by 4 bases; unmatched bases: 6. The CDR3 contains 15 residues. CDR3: CASSSGQGRTGELFF. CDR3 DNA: TGTGCCAGCAGTAGCGGACAGGGACGCACCGGGGAGCTGTTTTTT.

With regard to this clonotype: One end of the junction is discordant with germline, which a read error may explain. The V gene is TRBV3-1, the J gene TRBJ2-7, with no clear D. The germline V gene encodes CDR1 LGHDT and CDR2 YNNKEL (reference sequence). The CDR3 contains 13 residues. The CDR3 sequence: CASSPGSTYEQHF. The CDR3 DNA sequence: TGTGCCAGCAGCCCGGGTAGTACCTACGAGCAGCACTTC.

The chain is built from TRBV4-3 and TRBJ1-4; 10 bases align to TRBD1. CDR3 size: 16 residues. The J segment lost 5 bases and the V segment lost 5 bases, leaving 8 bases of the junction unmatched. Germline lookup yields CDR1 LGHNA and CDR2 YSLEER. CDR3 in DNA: TGCGCCAGCAGCTGGGACAGGGGTTTGGAGAATGAAAAACTGTTTTTT. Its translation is CASSWDRGLENEKLFF.

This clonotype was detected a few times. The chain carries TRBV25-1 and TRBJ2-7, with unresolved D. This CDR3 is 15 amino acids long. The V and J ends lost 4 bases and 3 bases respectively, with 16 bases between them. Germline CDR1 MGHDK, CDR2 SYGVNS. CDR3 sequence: CASSAPGSSSYEQYF. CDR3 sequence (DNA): TGTGCCAGCAGTGCCCCCGGCTCCTCTAGCTACGAGCAGTACTTC.

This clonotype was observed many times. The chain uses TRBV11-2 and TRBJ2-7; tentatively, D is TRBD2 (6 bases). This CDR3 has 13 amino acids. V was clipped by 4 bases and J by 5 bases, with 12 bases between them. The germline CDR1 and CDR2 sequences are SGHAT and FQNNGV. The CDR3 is CASSSGAGHEQYF. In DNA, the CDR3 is TGTGCCAGCAGCTCGGGAGCTGGTCACGAGCAGTACTTC.

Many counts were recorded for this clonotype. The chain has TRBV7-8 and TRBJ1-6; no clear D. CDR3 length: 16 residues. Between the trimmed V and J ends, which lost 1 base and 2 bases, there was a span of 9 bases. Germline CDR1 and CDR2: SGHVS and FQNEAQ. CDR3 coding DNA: TGTGCCAGCAGCTTAGTCACTGTTACCTATAATTCACCCCTCCACTTT. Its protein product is CASSLVTVTYNSPLHF. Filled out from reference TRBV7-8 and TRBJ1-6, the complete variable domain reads GAGVSQSPRYKVAKRGQDVALRCDPISGHVSLFWYQQALGQGPEFLTYFQNEAQLDKSGLPSDRFFAERPEGSVSTLKIQRTQQEDSAVYLCASSLVTVTYNSPLHFGNGTRLTVT.

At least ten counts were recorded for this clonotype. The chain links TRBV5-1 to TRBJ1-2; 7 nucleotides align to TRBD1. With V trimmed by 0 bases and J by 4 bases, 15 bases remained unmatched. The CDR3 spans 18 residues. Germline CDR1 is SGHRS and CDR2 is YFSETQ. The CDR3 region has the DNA TGCGCCAGCAGCTTGGAGGTTACGGGGACAGCTACGCCCTATGGCTACACCTTC. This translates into CASSLEVTGTATPYGYTF. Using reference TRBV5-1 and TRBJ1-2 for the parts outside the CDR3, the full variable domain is KAGVTQTPRYLIKTRGQQVTLSCSPISGHRSVSWYQQTPGQGLQFLFEYFSETQRNKGNFPGRFSGRQFSNSRSEMNVSTLELGDSALYLCASSLEVTGTATPYGYTFGSGTRLTVV.

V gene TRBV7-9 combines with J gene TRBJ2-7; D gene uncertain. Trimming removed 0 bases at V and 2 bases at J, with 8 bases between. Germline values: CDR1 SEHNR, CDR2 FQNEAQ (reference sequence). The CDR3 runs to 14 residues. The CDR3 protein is CASSLAQPPYEQYF. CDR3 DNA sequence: TGTGCCAGCAGCTTAGCACAGCCTCCCTACGAGCAGTACTTC.

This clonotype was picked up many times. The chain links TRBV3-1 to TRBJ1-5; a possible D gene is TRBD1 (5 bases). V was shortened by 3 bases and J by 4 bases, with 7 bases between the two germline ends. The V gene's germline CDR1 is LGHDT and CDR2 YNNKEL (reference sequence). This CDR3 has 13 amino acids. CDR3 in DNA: TGTGCCAGCAGCCAGGGGCCAAATCAGCCCCAGCATTTT. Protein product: CASSQGPNQPQHF. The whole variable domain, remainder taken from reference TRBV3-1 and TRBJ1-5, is DTAVSQTPKYLVTQMGNDKSIKCEQNLGHDTMYWYKQDSKKFLKIMFSYNNKELIINETVPNRFSPKSPDKAHLNLHINSLELGDSAVYFCASSQGPNQPQHFGDGTRLSIL.

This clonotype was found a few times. The CDR3 reads CSVLALRMNTEAFF. In DNA form, the CDR3 reads TGCAGCGTCCTTGCCTTGCGGATGAACACTGAAGCTTTCTTT. V and J are TRBV29-1 and TRBJ1-1; D not certain. The CDR3 has 14 residues. Trimming removed 6 bases from V and 0 bases from J, with 14 bases in between. The germline CDR1 and CDR2 sequences are SQVTM and ANQGSEA. Complete variable domain (other parts from reference TRBV29-1 and TRBJ1-1): SAVISQKPSRDICQRGTSLTIQCQVDSQVTMMFWYRQQPGQSLTLIATANQGSEATYESGFVIDKFPISRPNLTFSTLTVSNMSPEDSSIYLCSVLALRMNTEAFFGQGTRLTVV.

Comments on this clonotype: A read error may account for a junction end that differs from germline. The DNA for the CDR3 is TGCGTCAGCAGCTTGACTAGCGGGAACTACAATGAGCAGTTCTTC. Translation gives CVSSLTSGNYNEQFF. This sequence joins TRBV5-1 and TRBJ2-1, with 11 bases that match TRBD2. Germline CDR1 is SGHRS and CDR2 is YFSETQ. The CDR3 runs 15 residues.

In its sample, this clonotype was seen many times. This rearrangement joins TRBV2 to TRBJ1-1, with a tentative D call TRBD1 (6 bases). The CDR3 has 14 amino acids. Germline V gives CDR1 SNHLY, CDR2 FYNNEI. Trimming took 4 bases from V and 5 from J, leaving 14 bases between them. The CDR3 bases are TGTGCCAGCAGTGTATCTCAAGGGGGGACTGAAGCTTTCTTT. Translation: CASSVSQGGTEAFF.

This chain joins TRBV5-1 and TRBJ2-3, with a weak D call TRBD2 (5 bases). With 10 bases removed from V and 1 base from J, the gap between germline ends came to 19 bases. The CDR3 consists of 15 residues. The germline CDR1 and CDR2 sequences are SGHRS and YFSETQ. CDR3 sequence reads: CAAAWRHFGTDTQYF. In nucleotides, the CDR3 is TGCGCCGCAGCTTGGAGGCACTTTGGCACAGATACGCAGTATTTT.

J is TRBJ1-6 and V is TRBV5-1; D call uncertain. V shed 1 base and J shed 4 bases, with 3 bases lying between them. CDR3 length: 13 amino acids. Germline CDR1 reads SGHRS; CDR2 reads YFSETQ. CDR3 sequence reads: CASSLRYNSPLHF. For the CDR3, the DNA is TGCGCCAGCAGCTTGCGTTATAATTCACCCCTCCACTTT.

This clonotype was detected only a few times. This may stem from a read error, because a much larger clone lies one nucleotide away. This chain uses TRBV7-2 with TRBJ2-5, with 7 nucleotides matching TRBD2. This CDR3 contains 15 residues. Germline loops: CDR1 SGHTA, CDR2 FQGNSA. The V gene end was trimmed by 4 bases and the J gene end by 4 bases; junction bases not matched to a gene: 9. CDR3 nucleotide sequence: TGTGCCAGCAGCTCCCTAGCGGAGGGGCGAGAGACCCAGTACTTC. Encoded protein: CASSSLAEGRETQYF.

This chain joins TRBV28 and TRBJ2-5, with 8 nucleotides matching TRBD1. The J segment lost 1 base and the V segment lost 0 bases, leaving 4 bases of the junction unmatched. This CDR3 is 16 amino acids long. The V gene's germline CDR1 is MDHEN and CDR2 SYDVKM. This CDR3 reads CASSLWDRAFQETQYF. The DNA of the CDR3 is TGTGCCAGCAGTTTATGGGACAGGGCCTTCCAAGAGACCCAGTACTTC.